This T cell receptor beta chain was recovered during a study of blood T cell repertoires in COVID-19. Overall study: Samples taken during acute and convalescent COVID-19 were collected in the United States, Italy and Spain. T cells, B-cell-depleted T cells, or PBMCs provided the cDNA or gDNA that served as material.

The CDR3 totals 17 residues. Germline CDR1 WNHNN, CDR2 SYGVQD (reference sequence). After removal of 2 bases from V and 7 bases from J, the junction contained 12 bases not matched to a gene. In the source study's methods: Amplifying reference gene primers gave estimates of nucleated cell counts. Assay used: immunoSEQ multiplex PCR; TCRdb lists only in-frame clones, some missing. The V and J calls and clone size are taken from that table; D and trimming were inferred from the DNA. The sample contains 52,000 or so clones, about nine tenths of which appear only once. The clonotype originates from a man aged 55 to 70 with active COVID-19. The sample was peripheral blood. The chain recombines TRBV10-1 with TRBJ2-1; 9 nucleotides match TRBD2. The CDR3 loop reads CASSETASGIGSNEQFF. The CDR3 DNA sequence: TGCGCCAGCAGTGAGACGGCTAGCGGGATCGGGTCGAATGAGCAGTTCTTC.